These 31 T cell receptor beta chains originate from one sample sequenced in a study of T cells in Graves' hyperthyroidism and ophthalmopathy (dated by TCRdb to the late 2010s). To prepare the library, multiplex PCR was applied. Data came from an Illumina HiSeq 2000. The TCR beta CDR3 regions were amplified from the RNA transcripts. A first-round RT-PCR of the TCR CDR3 used the HTBI primer set with the Qiagen OneStep RT-PCR kit. TCRdb handled the public reads itself, with Q25 trimming in fastp and clone calling in MiXCR, and kept productive beta chains. All rows with the same CDR3 protein become a single entry with the most common DNA and genes. Recorded for this sample are more than 300,000 distinct CDR3 sequences; about a sixth of them occurred a single time. The ten biggest clones cover around a third of the sample. Input material: blood. These receptors originate from a woman younger than 45 with Graves' hyperthyroidism that later progressed to Graves' ophthalmopathy.

This clonotype was recorded many times. The rearrangement joins TRBV3-1 to TRBJ1-6, with 8 nucleotides matching TRBD1. Germline values: CDR1 LGHDT, CDR2 YNNKEL (reference sequence). This CDR3 has 15 residues. The trim removed 4 bases at V and 9 bases at J, leaving 8 bases unmatched. The DNA for the CDR3 is TGTGCCAGCAGCCTAATCGGGACAGGCGGTTCACCCCTCCACTTT. It translates to CASSLIGTGGSPLHF.

This clonotype was picked up many times. The chain is built from TRBV3-1 and TRBJ2-1; TRBD2 agrees at 8 bases. J lost 0 bases, V lost 3 bases, and 7 bases had no gene match. Per the germline V gene, CDR1 is LGHDT and CDR2 is YNNKEL (reference sequence). This CDR3 comprises 17 residues. The CDR3 here is CASSHTSGLSSYNEQFF. The DNA of the CDR3 is TGTGCCAGCAGCCACACTAGCGGTCTAAGCTCCTACAATGAGCAGTTCTTC.

The table lists this clonotype with many counts. The CDR3 nucleotides read TGTGCCAGCAGCCTACAGACCGGGACGGGGAACTATCAGCCCCAGCATTTT. Translating it yields CASSLQTGTGNYQPQHF. This chain uses TRBV5-5 with TRBJ1-5, with a possible D match to TRBD1 (5 bases). V was pared by 4 bases and J by 5 bases, with 22 bases between. CDR1 and CDR2 (germline): SGHKS, YYEKEE (reference sequence). This CDR3 comprises 17 residues.

The table lists this clonotype with a few counts. One base away lies a much larger clone, so this may be a sequencing read error. J is TRBJ2-7 and V is TRBV7-8; D not resolved. V lost 5 bases to trimming and J lost 2 bases, with 16 bases between them. Germline V gene lookup returns CDR1 SGHVS and CDR2 FQNEAQ. This CDR3 region has 15 residues. CDR3 DNA: TGTGCCAGCAGCCCTCGCAGGTTCCCCCCCTACGAGCAGTACTTC. Translated: CASSPRRFPPYEQYF.

Many counts were recorded for this clonotype. The rearrangement uses TRBV28 and TRBJ2-3, with D possibly matching TRBD2 (6 bases). The germline gives CDR1 MDHEN, CDR2 SYDVKM. Trimming removed 2 bases at V and 0 bases at J, with 15 bases between. The CDR3 has 17 residues. For the CDR3, the DNA is TGTGCCAGCAGTTTAAGGGTCCGGCGGGATAGCACAGATACGCAGTATTTT. It translates to CASSLRVRRDSTDTQYF.

This clonotype was counted only a few times. An end of the junction differs from the germline gene, which may be a read error. The chain is built from TRBV27 and TRBJ2-1; the match to TRBD1 covers 7 bases. CDR1 is MNHEY and CDR2 is SMNVEV in the germline V gene (reference sequence). This CDR3 is 16 amino acids long. CDR3 nucleotide sequence: TGTGCCAGCAATCGGATAATTGGGACAGCCTACAATGGGCAGTTCTTC. Protein product: CASNRIIGTAYNGQFF.

This chain's CDR3 is CATSLRQHNQPQHF. The CDR3 DNA sequence: TGTGCCACCAGCTTACGACAGCACAATCAGCCCCAGCATTTT. This chain links TRBV15 with TRBJ1-5, with D possibly being TRBD1 (5 bases). The V gene lost 5 bases and the J gene lost 3 bases, with 11 bases spanning the gap. The CDR3 has 14 amino acids. Per germline, CDR1 LNHNV and CDR2 YYDKDF (reference sequence).

This clonotype has a handful of counts. The V call is TRBV3-1, the J call TRBJ2-3, with TRBD2 as a possible D gene (6 bases). V lost 4 bases, J lost 1 base, and 9 bases lay in between. From germline, CDR1 is LGHDT and CDR2 YNNKEL (reference sequence). This CDR3 region has 14 residues. Written as DNA, the CDR3 is TGTGCCAGCAGCCGGGACTGGCGCACAGATACGCAGTATTTT. Translation: CASSRDWRTDTQYF.

The chain links TRBV24-1 to TRBJ1-5; D is undetermined. Per the germline V gene, CDR1 is KGHDR and CDR2 is SFDVKD. V dropped 3 bases and J dropped 2 bases, with 4 bases sitting between them. There are 13 residues in the CDR3. The CDR3 region is CATSDVGNQPQHF. The DNA for the CDR3 is TGTGCCACCAGTGATGTTGGCAATCAGCCCCAGCATTTT.

This clonotype was observed a handful of times. The chain employs TRBV7-6 and TRBJ1-3; no reliable D call. The CDR3 consists of 15 residues. The V gene's germline CDR1 is SGHVS and CDR2 FNYEAQ. V was clipped by 5 bases and J by 3 bases, with 14 bases between them. In nucleotides, the CDR3 is TGTGCCAGCAGCCACCAGGCGGCAGGTGGAAACACCATATATTTT. It specifies CASSHQAAGGNTIYF.

The chain couples TRBV5-1 to TRBJ1-2; D remains unclear. The length of the CDR3 is 12 residues. Germline CDR1 and CDR2: SGHRS and YFSETQ. The V end lost 4 bases, the J end lost 5 bases, and 9 bases lay between the germline ends. The chain's CDR3 is CASSPDTYGYTF. The CDR3 nucleotides are TGCGCCAGCAGCCCCGATACTTATGGCTACACCTTC. The full variable domain, its missing parts supplied by reference TRBV5-1 and TRBJ1-2, is KAGVTQTPRYLIKTRGQQVTLSCSPISGHRSVSWYQQTPGQGLQFLFEYFSETQRNKGNFPGRFSGRQFSNSRSEMNVSTLELGDSALYLCASSPDTYGYTFGSGTRLTVV.

This clonotype occurred many times. The chain couples TRBV11-3 to TRBJ2-1; 10 bases match TRBD2. Looked up from germline, CDR1 is SGHNT and CDR2 is YENEEA. This CDR3 contains 16 residues. After removal of 1 base from V and 4 bases from J, the junction contained 4 bases not matched to a gene. The CDR3, as DNA: TGTGCCAGCAGCTTAGGGATACTAGCGGGGTACAATGAGCAGTTCTTC. Translating it yields CASSLGILAGYNEQFF.

The CDR3 sequence is CASRIFGTMDTQYF. The DNA of the CDR3 is TGTGCCAGCAGAATCTTCGGGACAATGGATACGCAGTATTTT. This chain links TRBV6-1 with TRBJ2-3, with D possibly TRBD1 on 6 matching bases. CDR3 length equals 14 residues. V shed 6 bases and J shed 6 bases, with 16 bases lying between them. In germline, CDR1 is MNHNS, CDR2 SASEGT.

The CDR3 DNA reads as TGCAGCGTTGAAGTAGGGTACGAGCAGTACTTC. The encoded protein is CSVEVGYEQYF. V is TRBV29-1 and J is TRBJ2-7; D ambiguous. The ends were cut back, 1 base at V and 4 bases at J, with 5 bases in the middle. Germline V lookup: CDR1 SQVTM, CDR2 ANQGSEA. The CDR3 extends over 11 amino acids.

This clonotype was detected ten times or more. The rearrangement uses TRBV14 and TRBJ1-2, with D perhaps TRBD1 (5 bases). Trimming took off 3 bases at V and 2 bases at J, with 10 bases between the two ends. The length of the CDR3 is 14 residues. Germline loops: CDR1 SGHDN, CDR2 FVKESK. As DNA, the CDR3 is TGTGCCAGCAGCCATGAGGGACGGAACTATGGCTACACCTTC. It specifies CASSHEGRNYGYTF.

There are many counts of this clonotype. The rearrangement links TRBV10-3 to TRBJ2-3; D might be TRBD1 (6 bases). Trimming shortened V by 6 bases and J by 2 bases, and 12 bases separated the two germline ends. Germline V CDR1 and CDR2: ENHRY, SYGVKD. This CDR3 contains 14 residues. The DNA for the CDR3 is TGTGCCATCAGAACGCAGGGACACACAGATACGCAGTATTTT. Translating gives CAIRTQGHTDTQYF.

This clonotype was seen many times. The gene calls are TRBV6-2 or TRBV6-3 and TRBJ2-3; 10 positions match TRBD2. Germline CDR1 is MNHEY and CDR2 is SVGEGT. Trimming cost V 7 bases and J 4 bases; bases outside gene matches: 5. This CDR3 has 14 amino acids. CDR3 sequence reads: CASTGTSVSDTQYF. As DNA, the CDR3 is TGTGCCAGCACCGGGACTAGCGTTTCAGATACGCAGTATTTT.

In this sample, this clonotype turned up many times. The V and J genes are TRBV20-1 and TRBJ1-6, with D tentatively TRBD1 (6 bases). This CDR3 has 14 residues. Germline-derived CDR1 and CDR2 are DFQATT and SNEGSKA (reference sequence). V dropped 4 bases and J dropped 5 bases, with 12 bases sitting between them. The CDR3 DNA is TGCAGTGCTATCTTTCAGGGGAATAATTCACCCCTCCACTTT. Amino acid sequence: CSAIFQGNNSPLHF.

This clonotype was seen repeatedly, ten times or more. This chain joins TRBV7-2 and TRBJ1-4; D gene ambiguous. The CDR3 has 14 residues. CDR1 SGHTA and CDR2 FQGNSA come from the germline V gene. The ends were cut back, 8 bases at V and 2 bases at J, with 12 bases in the middle. In DNA, the CDR3 is TGTGCCAGCGCCCTGTCCATGACTAATGAAAAACTGTTTTTT. Protein sequence: CASALSMTNEKLFF.

This clonotype was counted at least ten times. The V and J genes are TRBV5-1 and TRBJ2-7; 14 bases agree with TRBD2. The CDR3 extends over 15 amino acids. In germline, CDR1 is SGHRS, CDR2 YFSETQ. The junction had 4 bases not matched to a gene; V was cut back by 3 bases and J by 5 bases. Here the CDR3 DNA reads TGCGCCAGCAGCTGGGGACTAGCGGGGGCGGACGAGCAGTACTTC. Translation: CASSWGLAGADEQYF.

This clonotype occurred many times. The chain recombines TRBV12-3 or TRBV12-4 with TRBJ2-4; D ambiguous. V was cut by 1 base and J by 1 base, with 2 bases left in between. This CDR3 contains 13 residues. The CDR3 protein is CASSLEAKNIQYF. CDR3 bases: TGTGCCAGCAGTTTAGAGGCCAAAAACATTCAGTACTTC.

This clonotype occurred many times. This chain joins TRBV20-1 and TRBJ1-6, with D hard to call. Trimming removed 3 bases at V and 8 bases at J, with 14 bases between. This CDR3 region has 14 residues. Germline V gene lookup returns CDR1 DFQATT and CDR2 SNEGSKA (reference sequence). CDR3 DNA sequence: TGCAGTGCTAGTGAATTCAAGGAACATTCACCCCTCCACTTT. Its protein is CSASEFKEHSPLHF.

This clonotype has just a few counts. The CDR3: CASSESTGRGEQYF. As DNA, the CDR3 is TGCGCCAGCAGTGAATCGACAGGGAGAGGCGAGCAGTACTTC. The chain carries TRBV10-1 and TRBJ2-7; 7 bases line up with TRBD1. CDR1 and CDR2 from the germline V gene are WNHNN and SYGVQD (reference sequence). With V trimmed by 3 bases and J by 6 bases, 8 bases remained unmatched. This CDR3 contains 14 residues.

In the case of this clonotype: A single base separates this from a much larger clone, so it may be a read error. The rearrangement links TRBV2 to TRBJ2-5; tentatively, D is TRBD1 (5 bases). Germline CDR1 SNHLY, CDR2 FYNNEI. The CDR3 length is 14 residues. CDR3 loop: CASSEGLFLETQHF. CDR3 in DNA: TGTGCCAGCAGTGAGGGGCTTTTCTTGGAGACCCAGCACTTC.

This clonotype was observed at least ten times. The chain joins TRBV6-1 to TRBJ2-7; unclear D gene. Germline CDR1 and CDR2: MNHNS and SASEGT. This CDR3 spans 16 amino acids. V was pared by 6 bases and J by 3 bases, with 21 bases between. The DNA for the CDR3 is TGTGCCAGCAGCCCATCCCTGGTAGGGATGAACTACGAGCAGTACTTC. This codes for CASSPSLVGMNYEQYF.

In the case of this clonotype: A much larger clone sits a single nucleotide away, making a read error possible. The genes are TRBV20-1 and TRBJ2-3, with D possibly matching TRBD1 (5 bases). Germline CDR1 and CDR2: DFQATT and SNEGSKA (reference sequence). Trimming removed 3 bases at V and 0 bases at J, with 13 bases between. The CDR3 contains 15 residues. CDR3 nucleotide sequence: TGCAGTGCTAGTGGGGCAGGGTCTAGCACAGATACGCAGTATTTT. Translation gives CSASGAGSSTDTQYF.

The sample holds many counts of this clonotype. The chain recombines TRBV12-3 or TRBV12-4 with TRBJ2-5; 7 positions match TRBD2. V gave up 5 bases and J gave up 4 bases; unmatched junction bases: 7. CDR3 size: 14 residues. In DNA, the CDR3 is TGTGCCAGCAGTCTGGACGGGAGGAGAGAGACCCAGTACTTC. Amino acid sequence: CASSLDGRRETQYF.

This clonotype has ten or more counts. The rearrangement joins TRBV20-1 to TRBJ2-5; 12 bases map to TRBD2. The J segment lost 5 bases and the V segment lost 4 bases, leaving 20 bases of the junction unmatched. Germline loops: CDR1 DFQATT, CDR2 SNEGSKA (reference sequence). The CDR3 extends over 19 amino acids. CDR3 nucleotides: TGCAGTGCTAACCCCCTGATTAAGACTAGCGGGGGCCCCCGGGAGACCCAGTACTTC. Amino acids: CSANPLIKTSGGPRETQYF.

This clonotype was counted many times. The chain combines TRBV2 with TRBJ1-2; 7 nucleotides align to TRBD1. Germline V CDR1 and CDR2: SNHLY, FYNNEI. The CDR3 has 13 amino acids. J was trimmed by 10 bases and V by 0 bases; bases with no gene match: 5. The CDR3 nucleotides are TGTGCCAGCAGTGAAGCGACCGGGACAGCCTACACCTTC. As protein: CASSEATGTAYTF.

This clonotype appeared many times. V usage is TRBV28 and J usage is TRBJ1-2; the D is unclear. The germline gives CDR1 MDHEN, CDR2 SYDVKM. The length of the CDR3 is 16 residues. V gave up 8 bases and J gave up 4 bases, with 23 bases separating them. The CDR3 nucleotides read TGTGCCAGCTACGATCTTATGGACCTTTGGACCTATGGCTACACCTTC. Encoded protein: CASYDLMDLWTYGYTF.

This clonotype came up many times. The chain is built from TRBV12-3 or TRBV12-4 and TRBJ2-1; TRBD1 matches at 9 bases. J gave up 3 bases and V 8 bases, and 5 bases lay outside the gene matches. The CDR3 is made up of 14 amino acids. The CDR3 nucleotides are TGTGCCAGCTGTGGGACAGGGAACTACAATGAGCAGTTCTTC. Protein sequence: CASCGTGNYNEQFF.